This record covers a single T cell receptor beta chain. The repertoire was sequenced with immunoSEQ multiplex PCR; TCRdb's copy has only in-frame clones and lacks some. The sample holds around 110,000 clones; less than 95% are singletons and the top ten take around 0.8%. These data belong to a study of T cell clones after liver transplantation. This material consisted of CD4+ T cells from blood, taken 12 months after liver transplant. The sequence was collected from a human patient who received a liver transplant. The T cells may come from the graft donor.

The CDR3 sequence is CASRVASNTGELFF. The CDR3 DNA reads TGTGCCAGCAGGGTAGCGTCGAACACCGGGGAGCTGTTTTTT. The chain uses TRBV7-9 and TRBJ2-2; tentatively, D is TRBD2 (5 bases). The CDR3 totals 14 residues. V was cut by 6 bases and J by 0 bases, with 8 bases left in between. Germline assignment: CDR1 SEHNR and CDR2 FQNEAQ (reference sequence).